This T cell receptor beta chain was identified during a study of T cell repertoires in cytomegalovirus infection. Study-level information: Matching HLA type, along with CMV infection, was indicated by public TCR beta signatures.

The CDR3 has 13 residues. V gave up 8 bases and J gave up 2 bases; unmatched junction bases: 5. Germline V gene lookup returns CDR1 MGHDK and CDR2 SYGVNS. This clonotype was found a few times. Antigen specificity is unknown. TCRdb itself ran the reads through MiXCR, one entry per CDR3 protein. The sample consists of 290,000 or so distinct CDR3 sequences, about 25% of them appearing once. Study results and caveats: People with CMV and the relevant HLA were identified by cumulative public TCR beta family frequency. Ex vivo, HLA-C-restricted CMV-specific TCR beta clonotypes prevailed over the rest of the response.

This TCR was recovered from a human donor in good health (CMV status not recorded). Some clones in this sample may be carry-over from other donors' samples. This chain connects TRBV25-1 to TRBJ2-7; 8 bases are shared with TRBD1. Specimen: PBMCs. In DNA form, the CDR3 reads TGTGCCAGCTCCGGGACAGGTCCCTACGAGCAGTACTTC. Translating it yields CASSGTGPYEQYF.